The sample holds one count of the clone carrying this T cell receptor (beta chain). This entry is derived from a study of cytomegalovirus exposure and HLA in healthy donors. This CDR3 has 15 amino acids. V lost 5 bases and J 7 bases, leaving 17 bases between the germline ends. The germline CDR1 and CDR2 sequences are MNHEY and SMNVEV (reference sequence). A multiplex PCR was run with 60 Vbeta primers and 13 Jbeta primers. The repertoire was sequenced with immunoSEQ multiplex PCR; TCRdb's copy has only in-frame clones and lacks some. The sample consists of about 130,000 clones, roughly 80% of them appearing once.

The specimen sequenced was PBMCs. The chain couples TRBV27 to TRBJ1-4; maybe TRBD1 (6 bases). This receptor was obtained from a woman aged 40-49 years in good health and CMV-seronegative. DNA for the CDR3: TGTGCCAGCAGTCCCACCCCCCGCAGGGGTGAAAAACTGTTTTTT. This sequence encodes CASSPTPRRGEKLFF.